The 19 T cell receptor beta chains presented below share a single source sample, sequenced in a study of cytomegalovirus exposure and HLA in healthy donors. Vbeta (60) and Jbeta (13) primers were used in the PCR. Sequenced by immunoSEQ multiplex PCR; TCRdb stores in-frame clones only, minus some. The sample lists 50,000 to 65,000 clones, around 80% occurring once. The sample taken for sequencing was PBMCs. The receptor set was obtained from a man aged 45-65 years in good health and CMV-seropositive.

The chain is built from TRBV28 and TRBJ2-1; a weak D match, TRBD2 (5 bases). CDR3 length equals 17 residues. Germline-derived CDR1 and CDR2 are MDHEN and SYDVKM. Trimming left V 3 bases short and J 4 bases short, with 19 bases between. The CDR3 DNA is TGTGCCAGCAGTTTGGAGACTATCGAACGGTATTACAATGAGCAGTTCTTC. It codes for CASSLETIERYYNEQFF.

J is TRBJ2-1 and V is TRBV6-5; D possibly corresponds to TRBD1 (5 bases). V dropped 4 bases and J dropped 6 bases, with 10 bases sitting between them. This CDR3 contains 13 residues. Germline loops: CDR1 MNHEY, CDR2 SVGAGI. DNA for the CDR3: TGTGCCAGCAGTTTCTTTCAGGGCAATGAGCAGTTCTTC. Translated: CASSFFQGNEQFF.

The chain joins TRBV7-3 to TRBJ2-1; unclear D gene. The germline V gene has CDR1 SGHTA and CDR2 FQGTGA. The V end was cut by 5 bases, the J end by 4 bases, with 12 bases between. This CDR3 has 14 residues. The CDR3 is CASSPTTLYNEQFF. In DNA, the CDR3 is TGTGCCAGCAGCCCCACTACACTATACAATGAGCAGTTCTTC.

This clone was observed a few times. The conserved final phenylalanine or tryptophan is absent from the CDR3, which likely points to a read error. V gene TRBV27 combines with J gene TRBJ1-5, with TRBD1 matching 9 bases. The ends lost 6 bases at V and 5 bases at J; junction bases unmatched: 5. This CDR3 is built from 14 residues. The germline gives CDR1 MNHEY, CDR2 SMNVEV (reference sequence). CDR3 region: CASRPTGGHQPQHL. The CDR3 bases are TGTGCCAGCAGACCCACAGGGGGCCATCAGCCCCAGCATTTG.

The gene calls are TRBV5-6 and TRBJ1-5; D perhaps matches TRBD1 (5 bases). Germline lookup yields CDR1 SGHDT and CDR2 YYEEEE. V dropped 4 bases and J dropped 2 bases, with 13 bases sitting between them. The CDR3 loop spans 15 amino acids. The CDR3 DNA sequence: TGTGCCAGCAGCCTCAGGACATATGGCAATCAGCCCCAGCATTTT. Protein sequence: CASSLRTYGNQPQHF. Combining the CDR3 with reference TRBV5-6 and TRBJ1-5 gives the whole variable domain DAGVTQSPTHLIKTRGQQVTLRCSPKSGHDTVSWYQQALGQGPQFIFQYYEEEERQRGNFPDRFSGHQFPNYSSELNVNALLLGDSALYLCASSLRTYGNQPQHFGDGTRLSIL.

This rearrangement joins TRBV27 to TRBJ2-3; tentative D call: TRBD2 (6 bases). CDR3 length equals 14 residues. Per germline, CDR1 MNHEY and CDR2 SMNVEV (reference sequence). Trimming cost V 4 bases and J 0 bases, with 8 bases left between them. CDR3 sequence: CASSSGLSTDTQYF. In nucleotides, the CDR3 is TGTGCCAGCAGTTCGGGACTTAGCACAGATACGCAGTATTTT.

The rearrangement links TRBV14 to TRBJ2-5; D may be TRBD2 (5 bases). This CDR3 comprises 16 residues. Germline CDR1 and CDR2: SGHDN and FVKESK. Trimming took 2 bases from V and 5 from J, leaving 18 bases between them. CDR3 coding DNA: TGTGCCAGCAGCCAACCCGGTAGAAGCGGAAGGGAGACCCAGTACTTC. Its translation is CASSQPGRSGRETQYF.

The V call is TRBV18, the J call TRBJ1-6; D possibly corresponds to TRBD1 (5 bases). V gave up 3 bases and J gave up 0 bases, with 15 bases separating them. Per germline, CDR1 KGHSH and CDR2 LQKENI. The CDR3 runs 18 residues. The CDR3 reads CASSPNPTASSYNSPLHF. The CDR3 DNA follows: TGTGCCAGCTCACCTAACCCGACAGCTAGCTCCTATAATTCACCCCTCCACTTT.

The V and J genes are TRBV2 and TRBJ2-2; TRBD1 matches 11 bases. The trim removed 9 bases at V and 7 bases at J, leaving 7 bases unmatched. The germline V gene encodes CDR1 SNHLY and CDR2 FYNNEI. The CDR3 extends over 14 amino acids. The CDR3 loop is CASRTGGGHGELFF. Written as DNA, the CDR3 is TGTGCCAGTCGGACAGGGGGCGGTCACGGGGAGCTGTTTTTT.

The chain links TRBV7-9 to TRBJ1-5, with D unresolved. Germline assignment: CDR1 SEHNR and CDR2 FQNEAQ (reference sequence). This CDR3 has 15 residues. V was trimmed by 1 base and J by 3 bases, leaving 10 bases between them. This CDR3 reads CASSLGRSLNQPQHF. DNA for the CDR3: TGTGCCAGCAGCTTAGGGCGGAGCCTCAATCAGCCCCAGCATTTT.

This rearrangement joins TRBV27 to TRBJ2-5, with TRBD2 identical over 13 bases. CDR3 length equals 17 residues. In germline, CDR1 is MNHEY, CDR2 SMNVEV (reference sequence). J lost 4 bases, V lost 4 bases, and 9 bases had no gene match. CDR3 residues: CASSSGLAGRSRETQYF. DNA of the CDR3: TGTGCCAGCAGTTCGGGACTAGCGGGGAGGAGCAGAGAGACCCAGTACTTC.

The chain uses TRBV7-9 and TRBJ2-3, with a weak D call TRBD2 (6 bases). The CDR3 totals 15 residues. CDR1 is SEHNR and CDR2 is FQNEAQ in the germline V gene (reference sequence). V lost 5 bases and J 6 bases, leaving 18 bases between the germline ends. CDR3 residues: CASSPPGVRFDTQYF. CDR3 DNA: TGTGCCAGCAGCCCGCCGGGAGTTAGGTTTGATACGCAGTATTTT.

There are a few counts of this clone. CDR3 nucleotides: TGTGCCAGTAGTATAGATGATCGGGGGGAGGAGGATACGCAGTATTTT. This translates into CASSIDDRGEEDTQYF. The chain combines TRBV19 with TRBJ2-3; TRBD2 matches 7 bases. V lost 0 bases to trimming and J lost 6 bases; unmatched junction nucleotides: 9. Germline CDR1 LNHDA, CDR2 SQIVND (reference sequence). The CDR3 is 16 amino acids.

The chain links TRBV6-5 to TRBJ1-6, with D unclear. The length of the CDR3 is 15 residues. Trimming left V 9 bases short and J 7 bases short, with 19 bases between. Germline assignment: CDR1 MNHEY and CDR2 SVGAGI. Here the CDR3 DNA reads TGTGCCAGTCTCTTCGAGGGCGGTCGAAATTCACCCCTCCACTTT. Protein sequence: CASLFEGGRNSPLHF.

The chain couples TRBV6-5 to TRBJ1-1; D may be TRBD1 (6 bases). The ends were cut back, 5 bases at V and 5 bases at J, with 9 bases in the middle. The CDR3 has 12 amino acids. From germline, CDR1 is MNHEY and CDR2 SVGAGI. The CDR3 sequence is CASSTGMTEAFF. The CDR3 bases are TGTGCCAGCAGTACAGGGATGACTGAAGCTTTCTTT.

This clone showed up just a few times. The chain combines TRBV28 with TRBJ1-2; D unresolved. The CDR3 sequence is 12 residues long. The V end was cut by 3 bases, the J end by 7 bases, with 9 bases between. Looked up from germline, CDR1 is MDHEN and CDR2 is SYDVKM. CDR3 loop: CASSFLGLGYTF. CDR3 in DNA: TGTGCCAGCAGTTTCCTTGGACTTGGCTACACCTTC.

In regard to this clone: Other DNA sequences in this specimen translate into the identical CDR3. V and J are TRBV18 and TRBJ1-1; D is unresolved. Germline assignment: CDR1 KGHSH and CDR2 LQKENI. V lost 2 bases, J lost 0 bases, and 7 bases lay in between. The CDR3 has 14 amino acids. CDR3 nucleotides: TGTGCCAGCTCACCAGGGCAGCTGAACACTGAAGCTTTCTTT. It codes for CASSPGQLNTEAFF.

The chain employs TRBV6-1 and TRBJ2-7; 7 positions agree with TRBD1. V gave up 5 bases and J gave up 0 bases; unmatched junction bases: 7. The CDR3 contains 15 residues. Germline lookup yields CDR1 MNHNS and CDR2 SASEGT. CDR3 sequence: CASSRGNRGSYEQYF. CDR3 DNA sequence: TGTGCCAGCAGTAGGGGGAACAGGGGCTCCTACGAGCAGTACTTC.

J is TRBJ1-5 and V is TRBV7-2; 9 bases map to TRBD1. CDR3 size: 15 residues. Germline CDR1 reads SGHTA; CDR2 reads FQGNSA. V dropped 6 bases and J dropped 6; count of bases not matched to a gene: 9. In DNA form, the CDR3 reads TGTGCCAGCAGTACCCGGACAGGGGTGGGTCAGCCCCAGCATTTT. It translates to CASSTRTGVGQPQHF.